The 22 T cell receptor beta chains below were found in one sample sequenced in a study of blood T cells in healthy people across ages (dated by TCRdb to 2013 to 2016). Libraries were prepared through 5' RACE. This sample was sequenced with an Illumina HiSeq 2500. The second PCR ran for about 7 to 11 cycles and used a J-beta primer mix along with a sample-barcoded 5' primer. Starting from the raw public reads, TCRdb applied fastp trimming at Q25, assembled clones with MiXCR and retained in-frame beta chains. Rows matching on CDR3 protein sequence are summarized as one entry with the most common DNA and genes. The table for this sample lists some 1.4 million distinct CDR3 sequences; approximately 42% of them were counted only once. Of the sample, approximately 7.9% falls within the top ten clones. Sequenced input: blood. These receptors all stem from a woman between 18 and 29 years old in good health.

This clonotype was seen only a few times. The gene calls are TRBV24-1 and TRBJ2-4; D possibly uses TRBD1 or TRBD2 (5 bases each). The CDR3 sequence is 14 residues long. The germline V gene encodes CDR1 KGHDR and CDR2 SFDVKD. Trimming cost V 4 bases and J 0 bases, with 6 bases left between them. The CDR3 DNA reads TGTGCCACCAGTGAGGGGGTAGCCAAAAACATTCAGTACTTC. Protein: CATSEGVAKNIQYF.

The chain uses TRBV11-2 and TRBJ2-5; no definite D call. V was trimmed by 0 bases and J by 5 bases, leaving 16 bases between them. The CDR3 runs 16 residues. CDR1 and CDR2 from the germline V gene are SGHAT and FQNNGV. The CDR3 protein is CASSLDLKLRMETQYF. CDR3 bases: TGTGCCAGCAGCTTAGATCTGAAACTCCGGATGGAGACCCAGTACTTC.

This chain links TRBV14 with TRBJ2-5; tentative D call: TRBD2 (6 bases). The germline V gene encodes CDR1 SGHDN and CDR2 FVKESK. This CDR3 comprises 16 residues. V lost 4 bases, J lost 1 base, and 16 bases lay in between. The CDR3 sequence: CASSRLSGTSQETQYF. For the CDR3, the DNA is TGTGCCAGCAGCCGCCTTAGCGGAACAAGCCAAGAGACCCAGTACTTC. Looking up the rest from reference TRBV14 and TRBJ2-5 gives the full variable domain: EAGVTQFPSHSVIEKGQTVTLRCDPISGHDNLYWYRRVMGKEIKFLLHFVKESKQDESGMPNNRFLAERTGGTYSTLKVQPAELEDSGVYFCASSRLSGTSQETQYFGPGTRLLVL.

This rearrangement joins TRBV7-3 to TRBJ2-7; a possible D gene is TRBD2 (5 bases). Germline assignment: CDR1 SGHTA and CDR2 FQGTGA. V was cut by 5 bases and J by 7 bases, with 18 bases left in between. The CDR3 sequence is 14 residues long. CDR3 DNA: TGTGCCAGCAGCCTAGCCGACGGAAGAAATGAGCAGTACTTC. It encodes CASSLADGRNEQYF. Based on the CDR3 plus reference TRBV7-3 and TRBJ2-7, the full variable domain is GAGVSQTPSNKVTEKGKYVELRCDPISGHTALYWYRQSLGQGPEFLIYFQGTGAADDSGLPNDRFFAVRPEGSVSTLKIQRTERGDSAVYLCASSLADGRNEQYFGPGTRLTVT.

This clonotype was observed a single time. The gene calls are TRBV6-2 or TRBV6-3 and TRBJ1-2; the D is unclear. Germline lookup yields CDR1 MNHEY and CDR2 SVGEGT. Deletions cut 5 bases from V and 5 bases from J, with 15 bases between. The CDR3 has 14 residues. CDR3 residues: CASSQTVSPYGYTF. The CDR3, as DNA: TGTGCCAGCAGTCAAACAGTTTCCCCATATGGCTACACCTTC.

The sample holds a few counts of this clonotype. The chain links TRBV29-1 to TRBJ2-7; D not resolved. This CDR3 region has 14 residues. Trimming left V 6 bases short and J 2 bases short, with 17 bases between. CDR1 is SQVTM and CDR2 is ANQGSEA in the germline V gene. The CDR3 protein is CSVSRDTYPYEQYF. The CDR3 DNA is TGCAGCGTCTCCAGAGACACCTACCCCTACGAGCAGTACTTC.

The gene calls are TRBV27 and TRBJ1-2; 11 bases fit TRBD1. Per the germline V gene, CDR1 is MNHEY and CDR2 is SMNVEV (reference sequence). V was clipped by 2 bases and J by 1 base; unmatched bases: 3. The CDR3 covers 16 residues. CDR3 sequence (DNA): TGTGCCAGCAGTTTAAGGGGGACAGGGGGTAACTATGGCTACACCTTC. Translation: CASSLRGTGGNYGYTF.

A few counts support this clonotype. This chain uses TRBV5-1 with TRBJ2-7; the match to TRBD2 covers 9 bases. The CDR3 spans 18 residues. V trimming: 4 bases; J trimming: 0 bases; junction bases outside the gene matches: 14. The germline V gene has CDR1 SGHRS and CDR2 YFSETQ. CDR3 bases: TGCGCCAGCAGCCACGAGACTAGCGGACATCTCAGCTCCTACGAGCAGTACTTC. Its translation is CASSHETSGHLSSYEQYF.

This clonotype appeared a few times. V usage is TRBV4-2 and J usage is TRBJ2-7; D ambiguous. The germline V gene encodes CDR1 LGHNA and CDR2 YNFKEQ. The CDR3 runs to 13 residues. V lost 0 bases, J lost 7 bases, and 10 bases lay in between. The CDR3: CASSQDGENEQYF. The DNA of the CDR3 is TGTGCCAGCAGCCAAGATGGGGAAAATGAGCAGTACTTC.

The chain recombines TRBV5-1 with TRBJ2-3; the D gene is possibly TRBD2 (6 bases). The CDR3 is 14 amino acids. The V and J ends lost 6 bases and 1 base respectively, with 12 bases between them. Germline loops: CDR1 SGHRS, CDR2 YFSETQ. For the CDR3, the DNA is TGCGCCAGCATTGGAGGGTACGGCACAGATACGCAGTATTTT. Amino acid sequence: CASIGGYGTDTQYF.

The chain has TRBV6-5 and TRBJ1-1; D uncertain. There are 14 residues in the CDR3. The V gene's germline CDR1 is MNHEY and CDR2 SVGAGI. V lost 4 bases and J lost 4, with 13 bases in between. The CDR3 DNA follows: TGTGCCAGCAGTTTTACCTGGGGTGGCACTGAAGCTTTCTTT. Protein: CASSFTWGGTEAFF.

V and J are TRBV6-2 or TRBV6-3 and TRBJ2-7; TRBD1 matches at 9 bases. J lost 3 bases, V lost 11 bases, and 11 bases had no gene match. The CDR3 spans 14 residues. The germline gives CDR1 MNHEY, CDR2 SVGEGT. The CDR3 sequence: CACTLGQGNYEQYF. The CDR3 region has the DNA TGTGCCTGCACCCTCGGACAGGGGAACTACGAGCAGTACTTC.

The chain recombines TRBV20-1 with TRBJ2-6, with D possibly being TRBD1 (5 bases). V shed 5 bases and J shed 2 bases, with 10 bases lying between them. Per the germline V gene, CDR1 is DFQATT and CDR2 is SNEGSKA (reference sequence). The CDR3 covers 14 residues. The CDR3, as DNA: TGCAGTGCTCCAGACAGCGCTGGGGCCAACGTCCTGACTTTC. It specifies CSAPDSAGANVLTF.

The V and J genes are TRBV2 and TRBJ2-2; unclear D gene. The CDR3 extends over 14 amino acids. The germline V gene has CDR1 SNHLY and CDR2 FYNNEI. V lost 8 bases and J lost 6, with 16 bases in between. As DNA, the CDR3 is TGTGCCAGCCGAAACCCGTCAATCGCCGGGGAGCTGTTTTTT. The encoded protein is CASRNPSIAGELFF.

This clonotype was recorded once. The chain employs TRBV2 and TRBJ2-3; TRBD2 matches 9 bases. Trimming at V came to 2 bases and at J to 4 bases, leaving 10 bases not matched to a gene. Germline CDR1 and CDR2: SNHLY and FYNNEI. The CDR3 contains 17 residues. The CDR3 loop reads CASSEIGSGSDADTQYF. Here the CDR3 DNA reads TGTGCCAGCAGTGAAATAGGTAGCGGGAGTGACGCAGATACGCAGTATTTT.

The J gene is TRBJ2-3, the V gene TRBV20-1, with 8 bases aligning to TRBD2. After removal of 2 bases from V and 3 bases from J, the junction contained 10 bases not matched to a gene. Germline values: CDR1 DFQATT, CDR2 SNEGSKA (reference sequence). The CDR3 is 16 amino acids. The CDR3: CSARWGLVVLTDTQYF. The CDR3 region has the DNA TGCAGTGCTAGATGGGGACTAGTGGTTCTTACAGATACGCAGTATTTT.

The chain couples TRBV10-3 to TRBJ1-5; D not certain. Deletions cut 3 bases from V and 4 bases from J, with 7 bases between. CDR3 length equals 13 residues. Germline V gene lookup returns CDR1 ENHRY and CDR2 SYGVKD. The CDR3 here is CAISEEENQPQHF. CDR3 bases: TGTGCCATCAGTGAAGAGGAGAATCAGCCCCAGCATTTT.

The J gene is TRBJ1-1, the V gene TRBV6-5; D gene uncertain. V was shortened by 0 bases and J by 0 bases, with 11 bases between the two germline ends. CDR3 length: 16 residues. CDR1 MNHEY and CDR2 SVGAGI come from the germline V gene. The CDR3 DNA reads as TGTGCCAGCAGTTACTCCATAGGACGACTGAACACTGAAGCTTTCTTT. Protein sequence: CASSYSIGRLNTEAFF.

The chain combines TRBV27 with TRBJ1-4; D ambiguous. Trimming took 4 bases from V and 3 from J, leaving 12 bases between them. This CDR3 is built from 15 residues. The germline gives CDR1 MNHEY, CDR2 SMNVEV (reference sequence). CDR3 region: CASSSRGAANEKLFF. In DNA, the CDR3 is TGTGCCAGCAGTTCGCGGGGAGCAGCTAATGAAAAACTGTTTTTT.

This clonotype was detected a few times. The V and J genes are TRBV20-1 and TRBJ2-1, with D unresolved. Trimming removed 1 base from V and 9 bases from J, with 10 bases in between. The CDR3 covers 12 residues. Germline lookup yields CDR1 DFQATT and CDR2 SNEGSKA (reference sequence). CDR3: CSARVRAAEQFF. CDR3 bases: TGCAGTGCTAGAGTTAGGGCGGCTGAGCAGTTCTTC.

This clonotype was recorded a few times. The CDR3 region is CASQGQGIGEQYF. CDR3 DNA: TGCGCCAGCCAAGGGCAGGGGATAGGCGAGCAGTACTTC. The V gene is TRBV5-1, the J gene TRBJ2-4, with a weak D call TRBD1 (6 bases). The end of the DNA aligns better with TRBJ2-7, so the J call may be wrong. Germline CDR1 SGHRS, CDR2 YFSETQ. This CDR3 has 13 amino acids.

This clonotype was seen only a few times. V usage is TRBV4-1 and J usage is TRBJ2-3; 14 bases are shared with TRBD2. The CDR3 totals 17 residues. The V segment lost 3 bases and the J segment 5 bases; nucleotides outside the gene matches: 7. Germline V gene lookup returns CDR1 MGHRA and CDR2 YSYEKL. The CDR3: CASSQPTSGRARDTQYF. CDR3 DNA sequence: TGCGCCAGCAGCCAGCCGACTAGCGGGAGGGCCAGAGATACGCAGTATTTT.